This T cell receptor beta chain was identified in a study of shared clonotypes between healthy human individuals. Study-wide background: Used for every donor were three CD4 naive, three CD4 memory, two CD8 naive and one CD8 memory plate.

None of the donors, who were healthy HIV-negative adults, had recently had acute infections or vaccinations. Comment on this clone: Its antigen remains unknown.

Trimming stripped 6 bases from V and 4 bases from J, with 12 bases between. Looked up from germline, CDR1 is SGHNT and CDR2 is YYREEE (reference sequence). The CDR3 is 13 amino acids. Study-wide points: Estimated richness values were generally larger in naive subsets than in memory subsets. A reduction in generation probabilities was seen for non-shared clonotypes relative to those shared by all four donors.

Libraries were prepared by immunoSEQ multiplex PCR; TCRdb keeps only in-frame clonotypes and omits some of them. The sample holds about 1 million clones; more than 65% are singletons and the top ten take approximately 1.5%. The sample comprised memory CD4+ T cells sorted from blood. Sample subset: CD45RA-negative fraction. This receptor was identified in a man younger than 30 in good health. The V call is TRBV5-4, the J call TRBJ2-3; tentative D call: TRBD1 (6 bases). CDR3 nucleotide sequence: TGTGCCAGCACCAGGACAGCGTCAGATACGCAGTATTTT. It is translated as CASTRTASDTQYF.